The 2 T cell receptor beta chains below were found in one sample sequenced in a study of blood T cell repertoires in COVID-19. Some clones are missing from TCRdb's copy, which holds only in-frame ones; the method was immunoSEQ multiplex PCR. The table lists approximately 41,000 clones, 81% of them singletons. Sequenced sample: peripheral blood. The receptors come from a man aged 40-50 years with active or convalescent COVID-19.

V and J are TRBV27 and TRBJ2-3; D is uncertain. Trimming took 4 bases from V and 3 from J, leaving 8 bases between them. The CDR3 contains 13 residues. Germline CDR1 and CDR2: MNHEY and SMNVEV (reference sequence). The CDR3 reads CASSYLRTDTQYF. The CDR3 nucleotides read TGTGCCAGCAGTTATCTTAGAACAGATACGCAGTATTTT.

The V call is TRBV5-1, the J call TRBJ2-7, with D unresolved. There are 15 residues in the CDR3. Between the trimmed V and J ends, which lost 0 bases and 0 bases, there was a span of 10 bases. Germline values: CDR1 SGHRS, CDR2 YFSETQ. For the CDR3, the DNA is TGCGCCAGCAGCTTGGATAGCTTAAACTCCTACGAGCAGTACTTC. It specifies CASSLDSLNSYEQYF.